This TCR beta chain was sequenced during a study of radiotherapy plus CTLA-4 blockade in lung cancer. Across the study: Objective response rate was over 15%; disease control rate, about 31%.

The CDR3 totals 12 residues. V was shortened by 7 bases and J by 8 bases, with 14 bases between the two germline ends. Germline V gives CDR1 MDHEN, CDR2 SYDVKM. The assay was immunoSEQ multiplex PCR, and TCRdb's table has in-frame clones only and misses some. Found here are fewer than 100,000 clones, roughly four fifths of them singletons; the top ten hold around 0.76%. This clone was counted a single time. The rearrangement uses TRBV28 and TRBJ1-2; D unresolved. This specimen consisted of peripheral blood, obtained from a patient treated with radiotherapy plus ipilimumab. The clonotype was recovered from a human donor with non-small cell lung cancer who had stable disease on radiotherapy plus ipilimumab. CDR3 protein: CASMGRATGYTF. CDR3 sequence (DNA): TGTGCCAGCATGGGCCGGGCCACGGGCTACACCTTC.